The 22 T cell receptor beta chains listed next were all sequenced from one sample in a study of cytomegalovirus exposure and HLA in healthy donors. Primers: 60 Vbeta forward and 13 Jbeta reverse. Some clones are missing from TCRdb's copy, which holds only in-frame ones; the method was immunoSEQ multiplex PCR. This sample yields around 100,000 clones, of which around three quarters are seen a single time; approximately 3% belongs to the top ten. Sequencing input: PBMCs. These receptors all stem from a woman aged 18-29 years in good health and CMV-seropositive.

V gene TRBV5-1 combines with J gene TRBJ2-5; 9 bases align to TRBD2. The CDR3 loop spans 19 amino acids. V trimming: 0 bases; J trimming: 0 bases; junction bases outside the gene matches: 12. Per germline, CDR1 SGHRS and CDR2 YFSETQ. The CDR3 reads CASSLEWPSGTMYQETQYF. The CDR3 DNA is TGCGCCAGCAGCTTGGAATGGCCTAGCGGGACTATGTACCAAGAGACCCAGTACTTC.

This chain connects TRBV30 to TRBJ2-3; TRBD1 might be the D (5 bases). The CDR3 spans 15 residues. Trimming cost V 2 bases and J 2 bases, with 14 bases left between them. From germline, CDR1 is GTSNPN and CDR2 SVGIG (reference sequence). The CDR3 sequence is CAWSRGQTTTDTQYF. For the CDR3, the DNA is TGTGCCTGGAGTAGGGGCCAAACGACCACAGATACGCAGTATTTT.

The CDR3 region has the DNA TGTGCCAGCAGTCCTCAGGGGGAAGGCTATGGCTACACCTTC. Translation: CASSPQGEGYGYTF. The V gene is TRBV28, the J gene TRBJ1-2; 7 nucleotides agree with TRBD1. Germline CDR1 MDHEN, CDR2 SYDVKM. This CDR3 has 14 residues. V lost 5 bases to trimming and J lost 4 bases; unmatched junction nucleotides: 7.

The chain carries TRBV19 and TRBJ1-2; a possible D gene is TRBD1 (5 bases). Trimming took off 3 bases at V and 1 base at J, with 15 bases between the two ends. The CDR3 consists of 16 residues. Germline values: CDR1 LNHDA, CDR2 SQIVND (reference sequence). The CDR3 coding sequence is TGTGCCAGTAGTATTGATACAGGATATAATAACTATGGCTACACCTTC. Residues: CASSIDTGYNNYGYTF.

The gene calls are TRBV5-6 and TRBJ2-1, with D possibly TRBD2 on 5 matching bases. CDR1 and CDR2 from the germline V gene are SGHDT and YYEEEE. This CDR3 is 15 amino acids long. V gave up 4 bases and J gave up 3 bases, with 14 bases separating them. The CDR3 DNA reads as TGTGCCAGCAGCATCCCCGGGATCGACTACAATGAGCAGTTCTTC. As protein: CASSIPGIDYNEQFF.

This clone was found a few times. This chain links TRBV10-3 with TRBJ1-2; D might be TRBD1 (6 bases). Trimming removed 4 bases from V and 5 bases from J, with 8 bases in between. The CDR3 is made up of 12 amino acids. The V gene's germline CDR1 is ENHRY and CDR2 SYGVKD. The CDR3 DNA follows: TGTGCCATCAGTGGACAGGTGTATGGCTACACCTTC. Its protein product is CAISGQVYGYTF.

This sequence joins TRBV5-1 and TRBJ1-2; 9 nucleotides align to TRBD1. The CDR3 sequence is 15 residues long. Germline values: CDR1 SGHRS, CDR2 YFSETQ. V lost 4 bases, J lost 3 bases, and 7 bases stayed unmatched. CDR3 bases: TGCGCCAGCAGCCCCCGGACAGGGGCGGACTATGGCTACACCTTC. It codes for CASSPRTGADYGYTF. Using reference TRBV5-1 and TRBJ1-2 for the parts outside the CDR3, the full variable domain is KAGVTQTPRYLIKTRGQQVTLSCSPISGHRSVSWYQQTPGQGLQFLFEYFSETQRNKGNFPGRFSGRQFSNSRSEMNVSTLELGDSALYLCASSPRTGADYGYTFGSGTRLTVV.

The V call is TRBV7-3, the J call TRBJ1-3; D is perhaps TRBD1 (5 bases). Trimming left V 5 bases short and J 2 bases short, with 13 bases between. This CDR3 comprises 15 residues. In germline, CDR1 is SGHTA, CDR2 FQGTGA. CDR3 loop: CASSPNAGTGNTIYF. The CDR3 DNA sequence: TGTGCCAGCAGCCCGAATGCAGGGACTGGAAACACCATATATTTT. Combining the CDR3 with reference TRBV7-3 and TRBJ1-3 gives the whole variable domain GAGVSQTPSNKVTEKGKYVELRCDPISGHTALYWYRQSLGQGPEFLIYFQGTGAADDSGLPNDRFFAVRPEGSVSTLKIQRTERGDSAVYLCASSPNAGTGNTIYFGEGSWLTVV.

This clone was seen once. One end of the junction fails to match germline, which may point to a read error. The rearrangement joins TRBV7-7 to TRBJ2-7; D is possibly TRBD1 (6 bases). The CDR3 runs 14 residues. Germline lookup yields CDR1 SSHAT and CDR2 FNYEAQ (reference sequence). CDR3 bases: TGTGCTAGCAGCTTTGACAGGAGCTCCTACGAGCAGTACTTC. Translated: CASSFDRSSYEQYF.

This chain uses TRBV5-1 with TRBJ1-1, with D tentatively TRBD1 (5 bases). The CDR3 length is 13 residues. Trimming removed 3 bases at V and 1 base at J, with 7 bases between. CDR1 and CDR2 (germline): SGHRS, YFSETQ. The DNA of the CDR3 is TGCGCCAGCAGCTATGGACAGAACACTGAAGCTTTCTTT. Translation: CASSYGQNTEAFF.

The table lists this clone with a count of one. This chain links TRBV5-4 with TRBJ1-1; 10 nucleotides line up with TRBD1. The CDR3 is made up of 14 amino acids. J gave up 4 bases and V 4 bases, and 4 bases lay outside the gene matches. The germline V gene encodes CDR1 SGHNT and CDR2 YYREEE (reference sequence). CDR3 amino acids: CASSNDRGPTEAFF. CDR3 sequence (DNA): TGTGCCAGCAGCAACGACAGGGGGCCCACTGAAGCTTTCTTT.

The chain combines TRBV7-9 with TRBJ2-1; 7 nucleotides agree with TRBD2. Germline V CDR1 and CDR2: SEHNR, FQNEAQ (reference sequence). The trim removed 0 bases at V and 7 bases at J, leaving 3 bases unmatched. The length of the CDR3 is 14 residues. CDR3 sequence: CASSLAGGPNEQFF. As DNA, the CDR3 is TGTGCCAGCAGCTTAGCGGGAGGGCCGAATGAGCAGTTCTTC.

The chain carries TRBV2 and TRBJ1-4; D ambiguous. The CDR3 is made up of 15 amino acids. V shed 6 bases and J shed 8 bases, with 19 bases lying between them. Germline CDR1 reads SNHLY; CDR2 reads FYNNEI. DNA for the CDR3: TGTGCCAGCAGGCACGTGAGGGCCCCGGGGGAAAAACTGTTTTTT. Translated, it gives CASRHVRAPGEKLFF.

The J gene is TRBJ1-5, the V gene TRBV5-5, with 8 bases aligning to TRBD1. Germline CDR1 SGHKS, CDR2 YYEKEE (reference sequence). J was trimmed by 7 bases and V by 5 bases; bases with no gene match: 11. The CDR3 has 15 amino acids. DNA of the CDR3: TGTGCCAGCAGTAGAGACAGGGGCGGTTTGCAGCCCCAGCATTTT. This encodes CASSRDRGGLQPQHF.

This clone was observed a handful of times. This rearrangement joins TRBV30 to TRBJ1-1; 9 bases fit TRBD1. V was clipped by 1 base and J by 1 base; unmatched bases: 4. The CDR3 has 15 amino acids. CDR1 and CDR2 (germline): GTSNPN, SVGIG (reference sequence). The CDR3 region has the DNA TGTGCCTGGAGTGCGATGGACAGGGGGAACACTGAAGCTTTCTTT. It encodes CAWSAMDRGNTEAFF.

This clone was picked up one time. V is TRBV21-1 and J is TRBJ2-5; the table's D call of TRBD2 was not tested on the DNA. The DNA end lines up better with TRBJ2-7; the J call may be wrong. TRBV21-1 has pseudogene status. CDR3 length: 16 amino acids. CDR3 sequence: CASSSKASGSSYEQYF. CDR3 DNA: TGTGCCAGCAGTAGTAAGGCTAGCGGGAGCTCCTACGAGCAGTACTTC.

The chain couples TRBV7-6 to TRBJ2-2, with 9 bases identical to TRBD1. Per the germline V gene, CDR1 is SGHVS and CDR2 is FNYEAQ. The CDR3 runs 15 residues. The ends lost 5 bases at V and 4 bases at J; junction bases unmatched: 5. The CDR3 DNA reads TGTGCCAGCAGCCCCGGGACAGGGAGCACCGGGGAGCTGTTTTTT. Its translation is CASSPGTGSTGELFF. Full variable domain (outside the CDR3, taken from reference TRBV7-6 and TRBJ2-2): GAGVSQSPRYKVTKRGQDVALRCDPISGHVSLYWYRQALGQGPEFLTYFNYEAQQDKSGLPNDRFSAERPEGSISTLTIQRTEQRDSAMYRCASSPGTGSTGELFFGEGSRLTVL.

CDR3 in amino acids: CAWASPARETQYF. CDR3 in DNA: TGTGCCTGGGCTAGCCCCGCGCGGGAGACCCAGTACTTC. V and J are TRBV30 and TRBJ2-5; D perhaps matches TRBD2 (5 bases). The germline CDR1 and CDR2 sequences are GTSNPN and SVGIG (reference sequence). The CDR3 loop spans 13 amino acids. Trimming removed 5 bases at V and 5 bases at J, with 15 bases between.

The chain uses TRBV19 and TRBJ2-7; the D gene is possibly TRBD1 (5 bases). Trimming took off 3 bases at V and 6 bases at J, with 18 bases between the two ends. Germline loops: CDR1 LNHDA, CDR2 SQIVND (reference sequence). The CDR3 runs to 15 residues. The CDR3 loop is CASSIWAGSVAEQYF. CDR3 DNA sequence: TGTGCCAGTAGTATTTGGGCAGGGTCGGTTGCCGAGCAGTACTTC.

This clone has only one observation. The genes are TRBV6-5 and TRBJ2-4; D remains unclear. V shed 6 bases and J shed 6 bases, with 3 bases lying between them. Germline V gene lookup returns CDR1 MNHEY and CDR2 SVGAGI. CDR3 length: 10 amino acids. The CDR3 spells CASSGNIQYF. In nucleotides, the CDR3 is TGTGCCAGCAGCGGAAACATTCAGTACTTC.

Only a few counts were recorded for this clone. CDR3 bases: TGTGCCAGTCATTGGACAGGGCGGGACCAGTACTTC. It encodes CASHWTGRDQYF. The chain carries TRBV2 and TRBJ2-5, with 8 bases fitting TRBD1. The CDR3 has 12 residues. J gave up 10 bases and V 9 bases, and 10 bases lay outside the gene matches. Per germline, CDR1 SNHLY and CDR2 FYNNEI.

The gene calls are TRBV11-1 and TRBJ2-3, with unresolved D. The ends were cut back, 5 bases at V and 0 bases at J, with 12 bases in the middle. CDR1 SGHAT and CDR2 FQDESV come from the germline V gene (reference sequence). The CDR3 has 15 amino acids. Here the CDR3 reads CASSPLEPSTDTQYF. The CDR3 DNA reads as TGTGCCAGCAGCCCCCTGGAGCCTAGCACAGATACGCAGTATTTT.